This T cell receptor (beta chain) comes out of a study of vaccination and CD4 T cells after COVID-19 (dated by TCRdb to 2021 to 2024). Describing the broader study: Convalescent patients had a positive SARS-CoV-2 result on nasal swab PCR, and of these patients, some ten had mild disease and one had severe disease. Participants got two doses of the Pfizer-BioNTech BNT162b2 vaccine (n=8) or two doses of the Moderna mRNA-1273 vaccine (n=2). Control cultures received a CEFX viral epitope pool as the positive control, an HIV-1 Nef peptide pool as the negative control, or no peptide. The cultures were stimulated with overlapping spike peptide pools from SARS-CoV-2 and from the common cold coronaviruses HCoV-NL63, HCoV-OC43 and HCoV-229E. The time from the second vaccine dose to post-vaccine blood sampling had a median of roughly 72 days and ranged from about 14 to 250 days. Post-COVID blood samples from convalescent patients were collected a median of approximately 100 days after diagnosis, with a range of roughly 35 to 161 days. In about 11 COVID-19 convalescent patients and a handful of infection-naive healthy vaccine recipients, the spike-specific CD4+ TCR repertoire before mRNA vaccination was compared with the repertoire after mRNA vaccination. Six males and four females were included in the convalescent cohort, with two Hispanic individuals, seven Caucasians, two Asians and one multiracial person represented. Results the study describes overall, beyond this receptor: Among the post-vaccine SARS-CoV-2-reactive clones in convalescent patients, a median roughly 85% showed up only after vaccination, which suggests vaccine-specific priming. Relatively few convalescent patients were included in the study, and early timepoints after natural infection were not analyzed. The median number of SARS-CoV-2-reactive clonotypes rose from fewer than 25 after infection to around 40 after vaccination, but the change was not significant. In convalescent patients, nearly all vaccine-specific clones (304 of 307) were found to be mono-reactive for SARS-CoV-2 spike rather than cross-reactive with common cold coronaviruses.

Interpreted using the paper, the treatment or condition label stands for: roughly 10-day PBMC culture with coronavirus spike peptide pools or control peptides (ViraFEST assay). The study used the ViraFEST assay, which expanded antigen-specific T cells with peptide pools and then identified expanded clonotypes by TCR sequencing. Positive SARS-CoV-2 PCR tests in the convalescent patients dated from March to December 2020, before Alpha, Beta and Delta variants emerged in the United States. Each well held 2.2 million or so PBMCs cultured in IMDM containing roughly 5% human AB serum and approximately 10 IU/ml IL-2, with roughly 9.2 ug/ml peptide pools added. Half of the culture medium was replaced with fresh IL-2-containing medium on days 3 and 7. After around 11 days of culture, CD4+ T cells were isolated by negative selection using the EasySep CD4+ T cell isolation kit. Ficoll-Paque Plus gradient centrifugation was used to isolate PBMCs from whole blood, and the isolated PBMCs were then either used fresh or cryopreserved at -140C. In general, triplicate wells were set up for every culture condition.

Receptor amplification or capture employed PCR. TCR sequencing of DNA from cultured CD4+ T cells used the Oncomine TCR Beta short-read assay at the Johns Hopkins FTIC core. Genomic DNA was extracted from the cultured CD4+ T cells with the QIAamp micro DNA kit. Oncomine TCR Beta libraries from cultured CD4+ T cells were pooled using unique dual indexes and sequenced on an Illumina iSeq 100. Processing in the source paper ran as follows. Non-productive sequences were removed, and CDR3s that did not start with C, did not end with F or W, or were shorter than 7 amino acids were discarded. The MANAFEST web application identified antigen-specific clonotypes by comparing peptide-stimulated wells against reference wells and other culture wells. An FDR below 0.05, an odds ratio above 5, and a productive frequency above 0.1% in at least two of three replicate wells were required for clones to be considered positive. A clonotype counted as cross-reactive if it showed significant expansion both in the SARS-CoV-2 spike wells and in at least one common cold coronavirus spike condition. Using R version 3.6.1, CDR3 homology was evaluated through Levenshtein distances (stringdist) along with unrooted phylogenetic trees (ape). TCRdb passed the public sequencing reads through fastp at Q25 and MiXCR, retaining productive beta sequences. Identical CDR3 proteins give one entry, which carries the most common genes and DNA. It is TCRdb's table, rather than the study itself, that gives the V and J calls and clone size. The sample yields about 20,000 distinct CDR3 sequences; approximately 50% were counted once. The top ten hold about 7% of the sample.

This clonotype appeared once. Its target antigen remains unknown. Base quality data are lacking; no much larger clone is found one base away. One read represents weak support. There are 14 amino acids in the CDR3, from cysteine to phenylalanine inclusive. Only the CDR3 DNA is retained, 42 bases long and in frame from the first base. CDR1 is given as MNHEY and CDR2 as SMNVEV, both from the germline V gene (reference sequence). V sheds 4 bases and J sheds 0 bases, leaving 9 bases between their ends. Recombination joined TRBV27 with TRBJ1-1; the D gene cannot be named for sure. The TCR was taken from a human donor who had recovered from COVID-19. Sequencing used CD4+ T cells from blood, cultured in vitro. CDR3 reads: CASSSPFLNTEAFF. The nucleotide sequence reads TGTGCCAGCAGTTCCCCCTTTCTGAACACTGAAGCTTTCTTT.